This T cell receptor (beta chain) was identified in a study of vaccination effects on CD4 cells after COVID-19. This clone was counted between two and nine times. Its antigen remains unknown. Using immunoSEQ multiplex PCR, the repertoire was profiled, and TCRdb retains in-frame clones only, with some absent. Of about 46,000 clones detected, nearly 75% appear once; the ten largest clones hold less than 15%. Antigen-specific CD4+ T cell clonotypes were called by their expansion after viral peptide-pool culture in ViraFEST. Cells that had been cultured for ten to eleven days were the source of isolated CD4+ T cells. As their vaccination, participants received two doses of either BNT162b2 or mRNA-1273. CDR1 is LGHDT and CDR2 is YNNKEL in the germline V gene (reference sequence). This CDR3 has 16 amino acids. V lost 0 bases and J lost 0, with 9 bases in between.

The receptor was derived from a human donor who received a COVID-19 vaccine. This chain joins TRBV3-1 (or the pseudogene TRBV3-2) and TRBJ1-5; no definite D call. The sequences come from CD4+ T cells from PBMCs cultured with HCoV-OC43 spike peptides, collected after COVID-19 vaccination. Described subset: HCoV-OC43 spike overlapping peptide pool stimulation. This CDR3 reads CASSQDPSNSNQPQHF. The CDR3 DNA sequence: TGTGCCAGCAGCCAAGATCCTTCTAATAGCAATCAGCCCCAGCATTTT.